What follows are 30 T cell receptor beta chains derived from one specimen sequenced in a study of blood T cell repertoires in COVID-19. Produced via immunoSEQ multiplex PCR; TCRdb's table is partial and in-frame only. Altogether about 130,000 clones are present, around 76% being singletons, with the ten largest covering around 5.2%. The source material was peripheral blood. These receptors were taken from a man aged 60 to 69 with acute or convalescent COVID-19.

About this clone: Other DNA sequences in this specimen translate into the identical CDR3. The chain is built from TRBV5-1 and TRBJ2-7; 15 nucleotides match TRBD2. The length of the CDR3 is 16 residues. CDR1 and CDR2 from the germline V gene are SGHRS and YFSETQ. V lost 0 bases to trimming and J lost 4 bases; unmatched junction nucleotides: 2. The CDR3 bases are TGCGCCAGCAGCTTGGGGACTAGCGGGAGGGCGTACGAGCAGTACTTC. It codes for CASSLGTSGRAYEQYF.

This sequence joins TRBV27 and TRBJ2-7, with TRBD1 matching 10 bases. Germline CDR1 is MNHEY and CDR2 is SMNVEV (reference sequence). V dropped 4 bases and J dropped 6; count of bases not matched to a gene: 12. This CDR3 has 16 amino acids. The CDR3 sequence is CASSSHRTGGRGEQYF. The CDR3 nucleotides read TGTGCCAGCAGTTCACACCGGACAGGGGGACGGGGCGAGCAGTACTTC.

The chain couples TRBV3-1 (or the pseudogene TRBV3-2) to TRBJ2-7, with TRBD1 as a possible D gene (6 bases). V dropped 4 bases and J dropped 2 bases, with 15 bases sitting between them. This CDR3 contains 15 residues. In germline, CDR1 is LGHDT, CDR2 YNNKEL (reference sequence). CDR3 sequence reads: CASSLTGPGAYEQYF. Here the CDR3 DNA reads TGTGCCAGCAGCCTGACGGGGCCAGGGGCCTACGAGCAGTACTTC.

This chain joins TRBV18 and TRBJ1-2; the D is unclear. This CDR3 region has 15 residues. Trimming removed 3 bases at V and 2 bases at J, with 13 bases between. Germline-derived CDR1 and CDR2 are KGHSH and LQKENI. As DNA, the CDR3 is TGTGCCAGCTCACCGGCAGCGCAGCCCAACTATGGCTACACCTTC. This codes for CASSPAAQPNYGYTF. The full variable domain, with the rest looked up from reference TRBV18 and TRBJ1-2, is NAGVMQNPRHLVRRRGQEARLRCSPMKGHSHVYWYRQLPEEGLKFMVYLQKENIIDESGMPKERFSAEFPKEGPSILRIQQVVRGDSAAYFCASSPAAQPNYGYTFGSGTRLTVV.

The gene calls are TRBV3-1 (or the pseudogene TRBV3-2) and TRBJ2-2, with 8 bases aligning to TRBD2. Per the germline V gene, CDR1 is LGHDT and CDR2 is YNNKEL (reference sequence). J lost 7 bases, V lost 6 bases, and 7 bases had no gene match. The CDR3 consists of 14 residues. DNA for the CDR3: TGTGCCAGCAGAAGGCGGGAGGCGGTCGGGGAGCTGTTTTTT. Amino acids: CASRRREAVGELFF.

This clone came up many times. The chain is built from TRBV25-1 and TRBJ1-1; 7 nucleotides align to TRBD1. CDR3 size: 11 residues. CDR1 MGHDK and CDR2 SYGVNS come from the germline V gene. J lost 8 bases, V lost 7 bases, and 4 bases had no gene match. The CDR3 loop reads CASTRGREAFF. The CDR3 nucleotides are TGTGCCAGCACGAGGGGGCGGGAAGCTTTCTTT.

The chain has TRBV9 and TRBJ1-2; no clear D gene. The CDR3 consists of 12 residues. V gave up 3 bases and J gave up 5 bases, with 8 bases separating them. Germline-derived CDR1 and CDR2 are SGDLS and YYNGEE. CDR3 residues: CASSASRYGYTF. The CDR3 DNA reads TGTGCCAGCAGCGCGTCCAGATATGGCTACACCTTC. Drawing the rest from reference TRBV9 and TRBJ1-2, the complete variable domain is DSGVTQTPKHLITATGQRVTLRCSPRSGDLSVYWYQQSLDQGLQFLIQYYNGEERAKGNILERFSAQQFPDLHSELNLSSLELGDSALYFCASSASRYGYTFGSGTRLTVV.

This clone was observed a single time. V and J are TRBV7-9 and TRBJ1-4; possible D gene TRBD1, 5 bases. The CDR3 runs to 15 residues. CDR1 is SEHNR, CDR2 FQNEAQ, per germline (reference sequence). Trimming removed 1 base from V and 8 bases from J, with 14 bases in between. The CDR3 nucleotides read TGTGCCAGCAGCTTAGGGCTAGGGGTCGAGGAAAAACTGTTTTTT. Protein product: CASSLGLGVEEKLFF.

The chain combines TRBV14 with TRBJ2-7, with 8 bases that match TRBD2. Germline V gives CDR1 SGHDN, CDR2 FVKESK. This CDR3 has 15 amino acids. Losses at the gene ends were 1 base for V and 4 bases for J; bases not matched to a gene: 6. This CDR3 reads CASSQGAGAKYEQYF. The CDR3 DNA is TGTGCCAGCAGCCAAGGAGCGGGAGCTAAGTACGAGCAGTACTTC.

This chain links TRBV7-2 with TRBJ1-2, with a weak D call TRBD1 (6 bases). The germline V gene has CDR1 SGHTA and CDR2 FQGNSA. CDR3 length: 15 amino acids. Deletions cut 3 bases from V and 3 bases from J, with 14 bases between. Here the CDR3 DNA reads TGTGCCAGCAGCTTTGGGGGCCCTGGGCACTATGGCTACACCTTC. As protein: CASSFGGPGHYGYTF.

This clone was counted between two and nine times. V usage is TRBV6-5 and J usage is TRBJ1-1, with D unclear. V was cut by 4 bases and J by 4 bases, with 16 bases left in between. The CDR3 extends over 15 amino acids. Germline values: CDR1 MNHEY, CDR2 SVGAGI. CDR3 sequence: CASSFPPGAGTEAFF. DNA for the CDR3: TGTGCCAGCAGTTTCCCTCCCGGTGCAGGCACTGAAGCTTTCTTT.

The count of this clone is one. J is TRBJ2-3 and V is TRBV27; weak D call: TRBD2 (5 bases). The CDR3 covers 14 residues. Germline assignment: CDR1 MNHEY and CDR2 SMNVEV (reference sequence). V was pared by 8 bases and J by 2 bases, with 14 bases between. The CDR3 loop is CASASEGFTDTQYF. CDR3 nucleotides: TGTGCCAGCGCATCAGAGGGATTCACAGATACGCAGTATTTT.

The chain couples TRBV11-2 to TRBJ2-3; 9 bases are a match to TRBD2. J gave up 5 bases and V 0 bases, and 12 bases lay outside the gene matches. The CDR3 totals 18 residues. Germline V CDR1 and CDR2: SGHAT, FQNNGV. In DNA form, the CDR3 reads TGTGCCAGCAGCTTAGATCCCCCCGTAGCGGGAGCGGTAGATACGCAGTATTTT. It specifies CASSLDPPVAGAVDTQYF. Based on the CDR3 plus reference TRBV11-2 and TRBJ2-3, the full variable domain is EAGVAQSPRYKIIEKRQSVAFWCNPISGHATLYWYQQILGQGPKLLIQFQNNGVVDDSQLPKDRFSAERLKGVDSTLKIQPAKLEDSAVYLCASSLDPPVAGAVDTQYFGPGTRLTVL.

V is TRBV12-5 and J is TRBJ2-3; TRBD1 aligns across 10 bases. V was clipped by 5 bases and J by 1 base; unmatched bases: 18. This CDR3 has 20 amino acids. The germline V gene encodes CDR1 LGHNT and CDR2 FRNRAP. CDR3 nucleotides: TGTGCTAGTGGTCGGAGGACCAACCGGGACAGGGGAACTGGCACAGATACGCAGTATTTT. It translates to CASGRRTNRDRGTGTDTQYF.

This chain joins TRBV27 and TRBJ2-7; D is undetermined. The V and J ends lost 6 bases and 2 bases respectively, with 11 bases between them. CDR3 size: 13 residues. CDR1 is MNHEY and CDR2 is SMNVEV in the germline V gene (reference sequence). The CDR3 bases are TGTGCCAGCAGGTCGATAGTCACCTACGAGCAGTACTTC. It yields the protein CASRSIVTYEQYF.

The chain carries TRBV7-2 and TRBJ1-1, with 8 bases matching TRBD1. CDR1 and CDR2 (germline): SGHTA, FQGNSA. The V gene end was trimmed by 6 bases and the J gene end by 4 bases; junction bases not matched to a gene: 10. The length of the CDR3 is 15 residues. The CDR3: CASRSMTGASTEAFF. DNA for the CDR3: TGTGCCAGCAGAAGCATGACAGGGGCTTCCACTGAAGCTTTCTTT.

V gene TRBV30 combines with J gene TRBJ2-7; D is perhaps TRBD2 (6 bases). Per the germline V gene, CDR1 is GTSNPN and CDR2 is SVGIG (reference sequence). Trimming stripped 2 bases from V and 5 bases from J, with 16 bases between. This CDR3 region has 14 residues. CDR3 sequence reads: CAWSRSLATHEQYF. The CDR3 DNA sequence: TGTGCCTGGAGTAGGTCCCTAGCGACCCACGAGCAGTACTTC.

This clone was counted a few times. The V call is TRBV4-2, the J call TRBJ2-1, with D maybe TRBD1 (6 bases). The germline V gene has CDR1 LGHNA and CDR2 YNFKEQ. CDR3 length equals 15 residues. Trimming took off 2 bases at V and 4 bases at J, with 12 bases between the two ends. The CDR3 DNA sequence: TGTGCCAGCAGCCAAATCGGACAGTCATACAATGAGCAGTTCTTC. It translates to CASSQIGQSYNEQFF.

The chain uses TRBV2 and TRBJ1-4; D remains ambiguous. Germline assignment: CDR1 SNHLY and CDR2 FYNNEI. This CDR3 is 15 amino acids long. V lost 8 bases to trimming and J lost 10 bases, with 23 bases between them. DNA for the CDR3: TGTGCCAGCCGCGACCCTGACAAATCGGCAGGAAAACTGTTTTTT. Translated: CASRDPDKSAGKLFF.

This rearrangement joins TRBV18 to TRBJ2-2, with D possibly TRBD2 on 6 matching bases. Germline values: CDR1 KGHSH, CDR2 LQKENI. Trimming removed 3 bases from V and 1 base from J, with 9 bases in between. The CDR3 totals 15 residues. In DNA form, the CDR3 reads TGTGCCAGCTCACCCGGGAGCGGGAACACCGGGGAGCTGTTTTTT. Translation: CASSPGSGNTGELFF.

The chain is built from TRBV4-1 and TRBJ1-2; 7 bases match TRBD1. The CDR3 contains 14 residues. The germline V gene encodes CDR1 MGHRA and CDR2 YSYEKL. The junction had 10 bases not matched to a gene; V was cut back by 4 bases and J by 8 bases. CDR3 residues: CASSRGRQGGGYTF. As DNA, the CDR3 is TGCGCCAGCAGCCGGGGGCGACAGGGAGGCGGCTACACCTTC.

This chain links TRBV5-4 with TRBJ1-2; D is possibly TRBD1 (5 bases). This CDR3 is 12 amino acids long. Trimming removed 6 bases from V and 6 bases from J, with 12 bases in between. CDR1 is SGHNT and CDR2 is YYREEE in the germline V gene (reference sequence). The CDR3 loop is CASNFWGDGYTF. In DNA form, the CDR3 reads TGTGCCAGCAACTTTTGGGGGGATGGCTACACCTTC.

This chain links TRBV1 with TRBJ1-5; TRBD1 reflects the table's D call only, with no check against the DNA. TRBV1 is annotated as a pseudogene. The CDR3 is 17 residues long. The CDR3 reads CTISGDRGIPSNQPQHF. The CDR3 DNA reads TGCACCATCAGCGGGGATAGGGGAATCCCTAGCAATCAGCCCCAGCATTTT.

The chain recombines TRBV10-1 with TRBJ1-2; a possible D gene is TRBD1 (5 bases). Deletions cut 3 bases from V and 5 bases from J, with 28 bases between. This CDR3 has 19 residues. Germline assignment: CDR1 WNHNN and CDR2 SYGVQD (reference sequence). The CDR3 loop reads CASSESGQGSPDGPYGYTF. As DNA, the CDR3 is TGCGCCAGCAGTGAAAGTGGTCAGGGATCACCCGACGGTCCGTATGGCTACACCTTC.

This clone has a handful of counts. The V call is TRBV5-1, the J call TRBJ2-1, with D perhaps TRBD2 (5 bases). Germline V gene lookup returns CDR1 SGHRS and CDR2 YFSETQ. This CDR3 is built from 16 residues. Trimming left V 2 bases short and J 2 bases short, with 14 bases between. The DNA of the CDR3 is TGCGCCAGCAGCTTCAAAAGCGGACCACCCTACAATGAGCAGTTCTTC. It is translated as CASSFKSGPPYNEQFF.

The rearrangement links TRBV4-2 to TRBJ2-3; D ambiguous. This CDR3 has 13 residues. Germline CDR1 is LGHNA and CDR2 is YNFKEQ. V lost 4 bases, J lost 2 bases, and 7 bases lay in between. The CDR3 region has the DNA TGTGCCAGCAGCCTTACTACCACAGATACGCAGTATTTT. Its translation: CASSLTTTDTQYF.

V and J are TRBV10-2 and TRBJ1-1; TRBD1 matches at 7 bases. Germline values: CDR1 WSHSY, CDR2 SAAADI. The V and J ends lost 7 bases and 3 bases, in that order; junction bases with no gene match: 8. The CDR3 extends over 14 amino acids. The CDR3 DNA reads as TGCGCCAGCAACAGACAGGGTGGGGACACTGAAGCTTTCTTT. Translated, it gives CASNRQGGDTEAFF.

This clone was observed once. V is TRBV4-1 and J is TRBJ2-1; unclear D gene. The V end lost 0 bases, the J end lost 6 bases, and 12 bases lay between the germline ends. Germline values: CDR1 MGHRA, CDR2 YSYEKL. The CDR3 runs to 15 residues. The CDR3, as DNA: TGCGCCAGCAGCCAAGAGGGCGCAGGCCCCAATGAGCAGTTCTTC. Amino acids: CASSQEGAGPNEQFF.

The V call is TRBV5-6, the J call TRBJ2-7, with TRBD2 as a possible D gene (5 bases). Germline-derived CDR1 and CDR2 are SGHDT and YYEEEE. Deletions cut 2 bases from V and 2 bases from J, with 11 bases between. This CDR3 contains 14 residues. Here the CDR3 reads CASSFLASPYEQYF. CDR3 bases: TGTGCCAGCAGCTTTCTAGCCTCCCCCTACGAGCAGTACTTC.

This chain connects TRBV5-4 to TRBJ1-2; a weak D match, TRBD1 (5 bases). The CDR3 loop spans 15 amino acids. The germline V gene has CDR1 SGHNT and CDR2 YYREEE (reference sequence). Trimming stripped 4 bases from V and 0 bases from J, with 13 bases between. CDR3 loop: CASSGGGFTNYGYTF. The CDR3 DNA is TGTGCCAGCAGCGGCGGGGGGTTCACTAACTATGGCTACACCTTC.